The next 32 T cell receptor beta chains were all read from a single sample in a study of blood T cells in healthy people across ages. The second PCR ran roughly 6 to 11 cycles with a sample-barcoded 5' primer and J-beta primers. TCRdb redid the calling of the 5' RACE reads with MiXCR, one entry per CDR3 protein. Of approximately 850,000 distinct CDR3 sequences listed, 58% were seen once; the top ten hold approximately 21%. The sample taken for sequencing was blood. These receptors originate from a man aged 25-45 years in good health.

This clonotype was seen ten or more times. J is TRBJ2-7 and V is TRBV7-8; D gene unclear. Germline-derived CDR1 and CDR2 are SGHVS and FQNEAQ. The CDR3 runs to 14 residues. Trimming stripped 5 bases from V and 3 bases from J, with 14 bases between. The CDR3 sequence is CASSADTRGYEQYF. The CDR3 region has the DNA TGTGCCAGCAGCGCCGACACGCGCGGCTACGAGCAGTACTTC.

J is TRBJ2-3 and V is TRBV7-3; D is possibly TRBD1 or TRBD2 (7 bases each). CDR3 length equals 16 residues. V lost 2 bases and J lost 5, with 17 bases in between. The germline V gene has CDR1 SGHTA and CDR2 FQGTGA. Written as DNA, the CDR3 is TGTGCCAGCAGCTTATTAGGGGGGGACAGCTTAGATACGCAGTATTTT. Translating it yields CASSLLGGDSLDTQYF.

A few counts support this clonotype. V is TRBV29-1 and J is TRBJ2-3, with 13 bases aligning to TRBD2. V shed 2 bases, J shed 2 bases, and the junction held 1 base outside the gene matches. The CDR3 has 15 amino acids. Germline V gene sequence: CDR1 SQVTM, CDR2 ANQGSEA. The CDR3 DNA follows: TGCAGCGTTGAAACTAGCGGGGGGGCCACAGATACGCAGTATTTT. Protein sequence: CSVETSGGATDTQYF.

Here the CDR3 reads CSARDRTGRRAGTQYF. CDR3 coding DNA: TGCAGTGCTAGAGATCGGACAGGGCGAAGAGCGGGGACCCAGTACTTC. The V call is TRBV20-1, the J call TRBJ2-5; 8 bases agree with TRBD1. CDR3 length: 16 amino acids. Trimming cost V 0 bases and J 7 bases; bases outside gene matches: 13. Germline lookup yields CDR1 DFQATT and CDR2 SNEGSKA (reference sequence).

This clonotype was found a few times. V is TRBV29-1 and J is TRBJ2-4; TRBD2 is a possible D gene (6 bases). The CDR3 spans 12 residues. With 6 bases removed from V and 3 bases from J, the gap between germline ends came to 9 bases. CDR1 is SQVTM, CDR2 ANQGSEA, per germline. Here the CDR3 DNA reads TGCAGCGTCGCGACTAGCAAAAACATTCAGTACTTC. Encoded protein: CSVATSKNIQYF.

V is TRBV7-9 and J is TRBJ1-6, with D hard to call. Per germline, CDR1 SEHNR and CDR2 FQNEAQ (reference sequence). The CDR3 has 15 amino acids. V lost 7 bases and J lost 6, with 16 bases in between. CDR3 in DNA: TGTGCCAGCAACTCTGACCGGGATTTTAATTCACCCCTCCACTTT. This codes for CASNSDRDFNSPLHF.

This clonotype was seen a few times. V and J are TRBV6-1 and TRBJ2-5; D possibly corresponds to TRBD2 (6 bases). The V end was cut by 1 base, the J end by 2 bases, with 11 bases between. There are 15 residues in the CDR3. In germline, CDR1 is MNHNS, CDR2 SASEGT. The CDR3 reads CASSEGAGQQETQYF. CDR3 sequence (DNA): TGTGCCAGCAGTGAAGGAGCGGGCCAGCAAGAGACCCAGTACTTC.

The chain has TRBV4-3 and TRBJ2-3; the D is unclear. The length of the CDR3 is 14 residues. Trimming removed 5 bases at V and 6 bases at J, with 15 bases between. Looked up from germline, CDR1 is LGHNA and CDR2 is YSLEER. The CDR3 DNA reads TGCGCCAGCAGCTCCCGAGCTAGTGGGGATACGCAGTATTTT. This translates into CASSSRASGDTQYF.

This chain uses TRBV5-1 with TRBJ2-5; perhaps TRBD1 as D (6 bases). V lost 4 bases to trimming and J lost 0 bases, with 10 bases between them. Germline CDR1 SGHRS, CDR2 YFSETQ. There are 14 residues in the CDR3. In DNA form, the CDR3 reads TGCGCCAGCAGCACCGGGACACACCAAGAGACCCAGTACTTC. This gives the protein CASSTGTHQETQYF.

The J gene is TRBJ2-5, the V gene TRBV7-3; D may match TRBD1 or TRBD2 (5 bases each). From germline, CDR1 is SGHTA and CDR2 FQGTGA. This CDR3 region has 13 residues. The ends were cut back, 6 bases at V and 5 bases at J, with 13 bases in the middle. The CDR3, as DNA: TGTGCCAGCAGTTACGGGGCGGAGGAGACCCAGTACTTC. Protein: CASSYGAEETQYF.

This clonotype was observed a handful of times. The gene calls are TRBV20-1 and TRBJ2-1; no definite D call. The CDR3 covers 12 residues. Germline CDR1 reads DFQATT; CDR2 reads SNEGSKA (reference sequence). Trimming removed 1 base at V and 10 bases at J, with 11 bases between. The CDR3 protein is CSARAPRGEQFF. The DNA for the CDR3 is TGCAGTGCTAGAGCCCCAAGAGGAGAGCAGTTCTTC.

This chain connects TRBV10-3 to TRBJ1-6, with TRBD1 as a possible D gene (6 bases). Germline loops: CDR1 ENHRY, CDR2 SYGVKD. Trimming stripped 3 bases from V and 7 bases from J, with 10 bases between. The CDR3 consists of 14 residues. The CDR3 here is CAISEARGNSPLHF. The CDR3 DNA is TGTGCCATCAGTGAAGCAAGGGGGAATTCACCCCTCCACTTT.

This clonotype was found a few times. V gene TRBV7-2 combines with J gene TRBJ1-2; D unclear. This CDR3 comprises 14 residues. Germline CDR1 reads SGHTA; CDR2 reads FQGNSA. V shed 1 base and J shed 3 bases, with 9 bases lying between them. DNA of the CDR3: TGTGCCAGCAGCTTAGTTGAGGCTTACTATGGCTACACCTTC. It is translated as CASSLVEAYYGYTF.

This clonotype was counted a few times. This chain connects TRBV28 to TRBJ2-7; 7 nucleotides match TRBD2. Per the germline V gene, CDR1 is MDHEN and CDR2 is SYDVKM. V was pared by 2 bases and J by 2 bases, with 6 bases of the junction left unmatched. The CDR3 length is 15 residues. The CDR3 is CASSLRGGSPYEQYF. CDR3 DNA sequence: TGTGCCAGCAGTTTACGGGGCGGGAGCCCCTACGAGCAGTACTTC. Drawing the rest from reference TRBV28 and TRBJ2-7, the complete variable domain is DVKVTQSSRYLVKRTGEKVFLECVQDMDHENMFWYRQDPGLGLRLIYFSYDVKMKEKGDIPEGYSVSREKKERFSLILESASTNQTSMYLCASSLRGGSPYEQYFGPGTRLTVT.

This chain joins TRBV11-2 and TRBJ2-1; D remains unclear. The CDR3 covers 12 residues. Trimming pared 8 bases from V and 6 bases from J, leaving 11 bases between. Germline CDR1 is SGHAT and CDR2 is FQNNGV. CDR3 coding DNA: TGTGCCAGCGTAGGACCCCGCAATGAGCAGTTCTTC. It encodes CASVGPRNEQFF.

The chain carries TRBV20-1 and TRBJ1-2, with TRBD1 matching over 7 bases. The CDR3 has 16 residues. Looked up from germline, CDR1 is DFQATT and CDR2 is SNEGSKA (reference sequence). The V and J ends lost 5 bases and 6 bases, in that order; junction bases with no gene match: 18. CDR3 DNA: TGCAGTGCTGGGAGCCGGGACAGCGTTTATGGTGATGGCTACACCTTC. The encoded protein is CSAGSRDSVYGDGYTF.

The V gene is TRBV29-1, the J gene TRBJ2-1, with 11 bases that match TRBD2. V lost 2 bases, J lost 2 bases, and 2 bases stayed unmatched. Germline V CDR1 and CDR2: SQVTM, ANQGSEA. The CDR3 consists of 15 residues. The CDR3 DNA reads TGCAGCGTTGAAATGGGACTAGCGGCCTACAATGAGCAGTTCTTC. This encodes CSVEMGLAAYNEQFF.

This clonotype was recorded a few times. V gene TRBV12-3 or TRBV12-4 combines with J gene TRBJ2-1, with 9 bases lining up with TRBD2. Germline trimming cut 10 bases from V and 0 bases from J; bases unmatched to any gene: 4. The CDR3 covers 14 residues. The DNA for the CDR3 is TGTGCCACCGTTAGCGGGAGCTCCTACAATGAGCAGTTCTTC. Amino acid sequence: CATVSGSSYNEQFF.

This clonotype showed up just once. The rearrangement links TRBV20-1 to TRBJ1-6; possible D gene TRBD1, 6 bases. CDR1 and CDR2 (germline): DFQATT, SNEGSKA (reference sequence). The CDR3 totals 15 residues. Trimming left V 0 bases short and J 6 bases short, with 12 bases between. The CDR3 sequence is CSARDPRTANSPLHF. In DNA, the CDR3 is TGCAGTGCTAGAGACCCCAGGACAGCTAATTCACCCCTCCACTTT.

The chain combines TRBV20-1 with TRBJ2-7, with TRBD2 identical over 7 bases. Judging by the DNA end, TRBJ2-5 fits better; the J call may be wrong. Per the germline V gene, CDR1 is DFQATT and CDR2 is SNEGSKA (reference sequence). The CDR3 runs to 14 residues. CDR3 nucleotides: TGCAGTGCAAACACCGGACTAGTCGGAGAGACCCAGTACTTC. It specifies CSANTGLVGETQYF.

The chain joins TRBV18 to TRBJ2-7, with 8 bases aligning to TRBD1. The CDR3 totals 15 residues. The J segment lost 1 base and the V segment lost 5 bases, leaving 7 bases of the junction unmatched. CDR1 KGHSH and CDR2 LQKENI come from the germline V gene. Written as DNA, the CDR3 is TGTGCCAGCTCAGCCTCACAGGGGGTGTCCTACGAGCAGTACTTC. Its translation: CASSASQGVSYEQYF.

The chain links TRBV20-1 to TRBJ2-7; D remains unclear. The CDR3 totals 14 residues. Trimming removed 0 bases from V and 6 bases from J, with 15 bases in between. Germline V CDR1 and CDR2: DFQATT, SNEGSKA (reference sequence). CDR3 sequence reads: CSARDYKDSIEQYF. The CDR3 nucleotides read TGCAGTGCTAGAGACTATAAAGATTCGATCGAGCAGTACTTC.

The chain couples TRBV10-3 to TRBJ2-6; no reliable D call. The CDR3 length is 14 residues. Germline lookup yields CDR1 ENHRY and CDR2 SYGVKD. Trimming cost V 5 bases and J 0 bases, with 5 bases left between them. The CDR3 is CAISSSSGANVLTF. CDR3 in DNA: TGTGCCATCAGTAGTAGCTCTGGGGCCAACGTCCTGACTTTC.

This clonotype was counted only a few times. This CDR3 reads CAIGPQGSYNEQYF. DNA for the CDR3: TGTGCCATCGGTCCTCAGGGGTCCTACAATGAGCAGTACTTC. J is TRBJ2-1 and V is TRBV10-3; D is possibly TRBD1 (6 bases). The DNA matches TRBJ2-7 better at its end, which makes the J call doubtful. Germline CDR1 reads ENHRY; CDR2 reads SYGVKD. The CDR3 length is 14 residues.

This clonotype turned up a few times. The V call is TRBV20-1, the J call TRBJ2-1, with TRBD2 matching 12 bases. The CDR3 runs to 14 residues. Germline lookup yields CDR1 DFQATT and CDR2 SNEGSKA (reference sequence). V trimming: 6 bases; J trimming: 7 bases; junction bases outside the gene matches: 7. The CDR3 DNA sequence: TGCAGTGCGCTAGCGGGGGGGCTTGGAAATGAGCAGTTCTTC. Translation: CSALAGGLGNEQFF.

The chain has TRBV28 and TRBJ2-5; D may be TRBD1 or TRBD2 (5 bases each). The CDR3 spans 14 residues. The germline V and J ends were trimmed by 10 bases and 0 bases, with 15 bases remaining between them. CDR1 and CDR2 from the germline V gene are MDHEN and SYDVKM. The CDR3: CATEPGRYQETQYF. CDR3 in DNA: TGTGCCACTGAACCGGGACGATACCAAGAGACCCAGTACTTC.

This chain joins TRBV5-4 and TRBJ2-7; 8 bases match TRBD1. V gave up 3 bases and J gave up 6 bases; unmatched junction bases: 8. The CDR3 runs 14 residues. Per germline, CDR1 SGHNT and CDR2 YYREEE (reference sequence). The CDR3 DNA follows: TGTGCCAGCAGCTATAGGACAGGGTTAAGCGAGCAGTACTTC. Protein: CASSYRTGLSEQYF. Variable domain in full (rest from reference TRBV5-4 and TRBJ2-7): ETGVTQSPTHLIKTRGQQVTLRCSSQSGHNTVSWYQQALGQGPQFIFQYYREEENGRGNFPPRFSGLQFPNYSSELNVNALELDDSALYLCASSYRTGLSEQYFGPGTRLTVT.

This clonotype was picked up one time. The chain combines TRBV6-4 with TRBJ2-1; the D gene could be TRBD1 or TRBD2 (5 bases each). Germline CDR1 reads MRHNA; CDR2 reads SNTAGT. CDR3 length equals 14 residues. Trimming took off 6 bases at V and 6 bases at J, with 15 bases between the two ends. The CDR3 spells CASSAGTQINEQFF. CDR3 coding DNA: TGTGCCAGCAGCGCCGGGACCCAGATCAATGAGCAGTTCTTC.

The J gene is TRBJ1-2, the V gene TRBV10-2, with D uncertain. The CDR3 covers 15 residues. V lost 3 bases to trimming and J lost 2 bases, with 13 bases between them. Germline lookup yields CDR1 WSHSY and CDR2 SAAADI. This CDR3 reads CASSELLAGNYGYTF. CDR3 coding DNA: TGCGCCAGCAGTGAACTTTTGGCGGGGAACTATGGCTACACCTTC.

This clonotype was recorded a few times. The chain recombines TRBV24-1 with TRBJ2-7; either TRBD1 or TRBD2 may supply D (6 bases each). V was clipped by 1 base and J by 5 bases, with 11 bases between them. Per germline, CDR1 KGHDR and CDR2 SFDVKD. This CDR3 has 14 residues. The CDR3 region is CATSDLGGSHEQYF. The CDR3 nucleotides are TGTGCCACCAGTGATTTAGGGGGGAGCCACGAGCAGTACTTC.

The CDR3 coding sequence is TGCAGTGCTAGACCCCCGGACTGGGGCGGAAACATTCAGTACTTC. This codes for CSARPPDWGGNIQYF. V and J are TRBV20-1 and TRBJ2-4; D assignment may be TRBD1 or TRBD2 (5 bases each). Looked up from germline, CDR1 is DFQATT and CDR2 is SNEGSKA (reference sequence). The CDR3 has 15 amino acids. Trimming stripped 2 bases from V and 6 bases from J, with 17 bases between.

The V gene is TRBV29-1, the J gene TRBJ2-1; D gene ambiguous. Between the trimmed V and J ends, which lost 7 bases and 9 bases, there was a span of 13 bases. This CDR3 region has 11 residues. Germline V gene lookup returns CDR1 SQVTM and CDR2 ANQGSEA. CDR3 sequence: CSAVSLAEQFF. For the CDR3, the DNA is TGCAGCGCCGTCAGTCTGGCTGAGCAGTTCTTC.